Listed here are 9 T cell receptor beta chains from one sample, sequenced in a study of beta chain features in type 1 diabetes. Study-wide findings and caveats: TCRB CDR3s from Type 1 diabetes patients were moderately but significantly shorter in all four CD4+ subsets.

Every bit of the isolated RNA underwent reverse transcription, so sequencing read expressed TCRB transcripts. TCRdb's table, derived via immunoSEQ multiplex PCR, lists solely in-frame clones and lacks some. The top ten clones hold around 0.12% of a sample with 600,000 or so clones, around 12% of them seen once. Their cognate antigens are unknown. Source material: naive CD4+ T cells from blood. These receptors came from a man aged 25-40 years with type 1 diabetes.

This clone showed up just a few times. CDR3 protein: CASSPLRDTKETQYF. CDR3 in DNA: TGTGCCAGCAGCCCCCTGAGGGACACAAAAGAGACCCAGTACTTC. The J gene is TRBJ2-5, the V gene TRBV14; maybe TRBD1 (6 bases). Germline V gene data show CDR1 as SGHDN and CDR2 as FVKESK. V was cut by 4 bases and J by 3 bases, with 15 bases left in between. This CDR3 is built from 15 residues. The full variable domain, with the rest looked up from reference TRBV14 and TRBJ2-5, is EAGVTQFPSHSVIEKGQTVTLRCDPISGHDNLYWYRRVMGKEIKFLLHFVKESKQDESGMPNNRFLAERTGGTYSTLKVQPAELEDSGVYFCASSPLRDTKETQYFGPGTRLLVL.

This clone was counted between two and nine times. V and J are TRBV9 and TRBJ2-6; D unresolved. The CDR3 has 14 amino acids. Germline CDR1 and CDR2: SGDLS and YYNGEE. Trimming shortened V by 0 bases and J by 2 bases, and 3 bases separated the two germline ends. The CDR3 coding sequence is TGTGCCAGCAGCGTAGGGGCTGGGGCCAACGTCCTGACTTTC. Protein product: CASSVGAGANVLTF.

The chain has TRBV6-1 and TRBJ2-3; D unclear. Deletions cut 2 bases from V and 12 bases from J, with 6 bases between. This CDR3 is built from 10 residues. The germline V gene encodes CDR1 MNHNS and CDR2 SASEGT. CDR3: CASSEISQYF. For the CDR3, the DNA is TGTGCCAGCAGTGAAATAAGTCAGTATTTT.

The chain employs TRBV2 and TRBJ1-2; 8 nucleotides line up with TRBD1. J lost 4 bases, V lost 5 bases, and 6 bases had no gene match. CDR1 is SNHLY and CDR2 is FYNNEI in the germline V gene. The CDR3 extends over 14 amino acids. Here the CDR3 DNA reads TGTGCCAGCAGTCGGACAGGGATGATCTATGGCTACACCTTC. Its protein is CASSRTGMIYGYTF. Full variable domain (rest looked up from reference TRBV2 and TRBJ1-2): EPEVTQTPSHQVTQMGQEVILRCVPISNHLYFYWYRQILGQKVEFLVSFYNNEISEKSEIFDDQFSVERPDGSNFTLKIRSTKLEDSAMYFCASSRTGMIYGYTFGSGTRLTVV.

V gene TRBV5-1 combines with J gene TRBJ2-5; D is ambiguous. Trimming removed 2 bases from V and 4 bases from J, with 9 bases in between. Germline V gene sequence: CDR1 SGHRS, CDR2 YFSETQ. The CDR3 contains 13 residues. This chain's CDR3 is CASSFINGETQYF. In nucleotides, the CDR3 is TGCGCCAGCAGCTTTATTAATGGAGAGACCCAGTACTTC.

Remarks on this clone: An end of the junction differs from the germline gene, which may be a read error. CDR3 nucleotide sequence: TGTGCCATCAGTGCCCGGGGCCCCGGGGAGCTGTTTTTT. It encodes CAISARGPGELFF. V and J are TRBV6-5 and TRBJ2-2, with D perhaps being TRBD1 or TRBD2 (5 bases each). The CDR3 consists of 13 residues. The germline V gene encodes CDR1 MNHEY and CDR2 SVGAGI.

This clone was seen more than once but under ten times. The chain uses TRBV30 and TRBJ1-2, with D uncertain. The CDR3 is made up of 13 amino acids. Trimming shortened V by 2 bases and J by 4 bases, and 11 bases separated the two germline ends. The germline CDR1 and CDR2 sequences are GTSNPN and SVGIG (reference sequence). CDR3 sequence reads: CAWSILKSYGYTF. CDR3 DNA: TGTGCCTGGAGTATACTCAAGAGCTATGGCTACACCTTC.

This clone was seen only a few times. The CDR3 protein is CASASGQLRETQYF. The CDR3 bases are TGTGCCAGTGCTAGCGGACAGCTGCGAGAGACCCAGTACTTC. The chain employs TRBV6-6 and TRBJ2-5; D may be TRBD2 (7 bases). The germline V gene has CDR1 MNHNY and CDR2 SVGAGI (reference sequence). Deletions cut 9 bases from V and 4 bases from J, with 18 bases between. This CDR3 is 14 amino acids long.

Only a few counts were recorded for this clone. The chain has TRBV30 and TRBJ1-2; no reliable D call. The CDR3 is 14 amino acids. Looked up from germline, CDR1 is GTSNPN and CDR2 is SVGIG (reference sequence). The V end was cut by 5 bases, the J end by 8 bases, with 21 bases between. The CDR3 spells CAWDEIPGSGGYTF. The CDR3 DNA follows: TGTGCCTGGGACGAAATCCCGGGCTCCGGGGGCTACACCTTC.